The 21 T cell receptor beta chains reported below all come from one sample, sequenced in a study of spatial heterogeneity in lung cancer (dated by TCRdb to about 2019). Sample time point, as interpreted from the label and publication: sample taken at primary tumor resection. For TCR sequencing, whole RNA was extracted from tumor and nontumor lung tissue, or from cryopreserved PBMC samples, and no cell sorting was done. To prepare the library, 5' RACE was applied. Instrument on record: NextSeq 500. Using fastp trimming at Q25 and MiXCR clonotype assembly, TCRdb reanalyzed the public sequencing data and kept in-frame beta chains. Here each entry gathers all rows of one CDR3 protein and keeps the most common genes and DNA. This sample holds 40,000 to 50,000 distinct CDR3 sequences; roughly 13% were observed only once. The ten largest account for 55% to 65% of the sample. Sequencing was performed on PBMCs, taken at surgery. Source of these receptors: a male donor with early-stage non-small cell lung cancer.

This clonotype was counted many times. The rearrangement links TRBV29-1 to TRBJ2-7; the match to TRBD1 covers 9 bases. This CDR3 region has 13 residues. The J segment lost 2 bases and the V segment lost 5 bases, leaving 4 bases of the junction unmatched. Germline CDR1 reads SQVTM; CDR2 reads ANQGSEA. The CDR3 coding sequence is TGCAGCGTTAGCGGACAGGGGACCTACGAGCAGTACTTC. Translation: CSVSGQGTYEQYF.

This clonotype was observed a handful of times. This chain links TRBV7-2 with TRBJ2-5; TRBD2 matches 9 bases. This CDR3 is built from 15 residues. Germline CDR1 is SGHTA and CDR2 is FQGNSA. J was trimmed by 4 bases and V by 3 bases; bases with no gene match: 6. CDR3 nucleotides: TGTGCCAGCAGCTTTCAAGCGGGGGGCAGAGAGACCCAGTACTTC. Residues: CASSFQAGGRETQYF.

This clonotype was seen only a few times. J is TRBJ2-1 and V is TRBV7-2; 7 bases line up with TRBD1. This CDR3 is 15 amino acids long. CDR1 and CDR2 (germline): SGHTA, FQGNSA. V was clipped by 1 base and J by 1 base; unmatched bases: 1. For the CDR3, the DNA is TGTGCCAGCAGCTTAGTGACAGGGTCCTACAATGAGCAGTTCTTC. Its protein is CASSLVTGSYNEQFF.

This clonotype was found many times. This chain joins TRBV4-1 and TRBJ1-1; 8 nucleotides agree with TRBD1. The germline CDR1 and CDR2 sequences are MGHRA and YSYEKL. The CDR3 runs to 16 residues. The V segment lost 3 bases and the J segment 5 bases; nucleotides outside the gene matches: 11. The CDR3 region is CASSHQPGQVWTEAFF. In nucleotides, the CDR3 is TGCGCCAGCAGCCACCAACCGGGACAGGTGTGGACTGAAGCTTTCTTT.

This clonotype has only a few counts. The chain employs TRBV4-1 and TRBJ1-5; no firm D call. V was shortened by 0 bases and J by 7 bases, with 13 bases between the two germline ends. CDR3 length: 15 amino acids. Germline V gene lookup returns CDR1 MGHRA and CDR2 YSYEKL. CDR3 amino acids: CASSQDHRLRQPQHF. The DNA of the CDR3 is TGCGCCAGCAGCCAAGATCATCGGTTGCGGCAGCCCCAGCATTTT.

The chain joins TRBV9 to TRBJ1-6, with 8 nucleotides matching TRBD1. CDR1 SGDLS and CDR2 YYNGEE come from the germline V gene. The ends lost 0 bases at V and 8 bases at J; junction bases unmatched: 4. The CDR3 totals 15 residues. The CDR3: CASSVDDRGDSPLHF. DNA of the CDR3: TGTGCCAGCAGCGTAGACGACAGGGGAGATTCACCCCTCCACTTT.

This clonotype was detected ten times or more. This chain links TRBV5-1 with TRBJ2-1; TRBD2 agrees at 8 bases. CDR3 length: 15 amino acids. Germline-derived CDR1 and CDR2 are SGHRS and YFSETQ. V gave up 4 bases and J gave up 4 bases; unmatched junction bases: 7. The CDR3 DNA reads as TGCGCCAGCAGCCCCGCGGGGGGCGCTTACAATGAGCAGTTCTTC. Protein: CASSPAGGAYNEQFF. Together with reference TRBV5-1 and TRBJ2-1, the CDR3 gives the full variable domain: KAGVTQTPRYLIKTRGQQVTLSCSPISGHRSVSWYQQTPGQGLQFLFEYFSETQRNKGNFPGRFSGRQFSNSRSEMNVSTLELGDSALYLCASSPAGGAYNEQFFGPGTRLTVL.

This clonotype has a handful of counts. V gene TRBV28 combines with J gene TRBJ2-7; D ambiguous. CDR3 size: 11 residues. The V and J ends lost 4 bases and 3 bases respectively, with 4 bases between them. Germline values: CDR1 MDHEN, CDR2 SYDVKM. As DNA, the CDR3 is TGTGCCAGCAGTTGGTACTACGAGCAGTACTTC. Translated: CASSWYYEQYF.

CDR3 nucleotides: TGTGCCAGCTCCGCGGGCCGGGGGGAGCAGTACTTC. Encoded protein: CASSAGRGEQYF. The chain combines TRBV7-9 with TRBJ2-7; D perhaps matches TRBD2 (6 bases). The CDR3 extends over 12 amino acids. Germline CDR1 SEHNR, CDR2 FQNEAQ (reference sequence). The germline V and J ends were trimmed by 8 bases and 7 bases, with 15 bases remaining between them.

The table lists this clonotype with a few counts. The V call is TRBV6-1, the J call TRBJ2-5; tentative D call: TRBD1 (6 bases). V shed 8 bases and J shed 6 bases, with 22 bases lying between them. In germline, CDR1 is MNHNS, CDR2 SASEGT. The CDR3 covers 15 residues. The CDR3 DNA follows: TGTGCCAGCCTCCTCGACAGTGGCTGGGGGCAGACCCAGTACTTC. This gives the protein CASLLDSGWGQTQYF.

This clonotype was counted at least ten times. This chain uses TRBV24-1 with TRBJ2-3; D unclear. Germline CDR1 KGHDR, CDR2 SFDVKD. The CDR3 length is 11 residues. The V gene lost 5 bases and the J gene lost 7 bases, with 6 bases spanning the gap. CDR3 residues: CATSAANTQYF. DNA for the CDR3: TGTGCCACCAGTGCCGCTAATACGCAGTATTTT.

This rearrangement joins TRBV12-3 or TRBV12-4 to TRBJ2-5, with 8 bases lining up with TRBD1. V shed 2 bases, J shed 4 bases, and the junction held 3 bases outside the gene matches. The CDR3 extends over 14 amino acids. CDR3 DNA: TGTGCCAGCAGTTTATTACAGGGGGTAGAGACCCAGTACTTC. This codes for CASSLLQGVETQYF.

V is TRBV29-1 and J is TRBJ2-7; TRBD1 is a possible D gene (7 bases). V was cut by 4 bases and J by 6 bases, with 16 bases left in between. The CDR3 runs to 13 residues. From germline, CDR1 is SQVTM and CDR2 ANQGSEA. This CDR3 reads CSVVPPGGSEQYF. The CDR3 DNA reads TGCAGCGTTGTGCCCCCAGGGGGGTCCGAGCAGTACTTC.

The chain has TRBV24-1 and TRBJ2-1, with 11 bases lining up with TRBD2. J gave up 2 bases and V 9 bases, and 5 bases lay outside the gene matches. This CDR3 is built from 15 residues. Looked up from germline, CDR1 is KGHDR and CDR2 is SFDVKD. The CDR3 nucleotides are TGTGCCACCCTCCCGGGACTAGCGGCCTACAATGAGCAGTTCTTC. This sequence encodes CATLPGLAAYNEQFF.

This clonotype has only a few counts. The rearrangement joins TRBV6-2 or TRBV6-3 to TRBJ2-7; 13 bases are a match to TRBD2. The CDR3 totals 14 residues. With V trimmed by 6 bases and J by 5 bases, 4 bases remained unmatched. The germline CDR1 and CDR2 sequences are MNHEY and SVGEGT. The CDR3 bases are TGTGCCAGCAGCGCCGGGACTAGCGGGGACGAGCAGTACTTC. Protein: CASSAGTSGDEQYF.

The chain combines TRBV13 with TRBJ2-7, with a tentative D call TRBD1 (5 bases). The V end lost 0 bases, the J end lost 4 bases, and 13 bases lay between the germline ends. The CDR3 has 15 amino acids. Germline values: CDR1 PRHDT, CDR2 FYEKMQ (reference sequence). The CDR3: CASSLGGPRGYEQYF. CDR3 in DNA: TGTGCCAGCAGCTTAGGTGGGCCTAGGGGTTACGAGCAGTACTTC. Full variable domain (remainder filled in from reference TRBV13 and TRBJ2-7): AAGVIQSPRHLIKEKRETATLKCYPIPRHDTVYWYQQGPGQDPQFLISFYEKMQSDKGSIPDRFSAQQFSDYHSELNMSSLELGDSALYFCASSLGGPRGYEQYFGPGTRLTVT.

The chain joins TRBV6-5 to TRBJ1-2; weak D call: TRBD1 (5 bases). Germline lookup yields CDR1 MNHEY and CDR2 SVGAGI. Trimming removed 4 bases from V and 4 bases from J, with 10 bases in between. This CDR3 is built from 13 residues. CDR3 nucleotides: TGTGCCAGCAGTTTCGACAGTTCCTATGGCTACACCTTC. This sequence encodes CASSFDSSYGYTF.

This clonotype was seen only a few times. The chain carries TRBV20-1 and TRBJ1-4; D unclear. Trimming removed 5 bases from V and 8 bases from J, with 18 bases in between. The CDR3 runs to 14 residues. Germline V lookup: CDR1 DFQATT, CDR2 SNEGSKA (reference sequence). CDR3 loop: CSAPGRESREKLFF. The CDR3 region has the DNA TGCAGTGCTCCCGGCCGGGAGTCGCGAGAAAAACTGTTTTTT.

There are many counts of this clonotype. The chain has TRBV4-1 and TRBJ2-1; the D gene could be TRBD1 or TRBD2 (5 bases each). V was cut by 1 base and J by 10 bases, with 17 bases left in between. The CDR3 contains 15 residues. From germline, CDR1 is MGHRA and CDR2 YSYEKL. The CDR3: CASSQGPSWGGEQFF. DNA of the CDR3: TGCGCCAGCAGCCAAGGCCCTAGCTGGGGCGGGGAGCAGTTCTTC.

The chain employs TRBV18 and TRBJ2-1; 7 nucleotides line up with TRBD1. This CDR3 spans 12 amino acids. Unmatched junction bases numbered 4, after V lost 5 bases and J lost 9 bases. Germline V gene sequence: CDR1 KGHSH, CDR2 LQKENI. The CDR3 coding sequence is TGTGCCAGCTCAAACTACAGGGGTGAGCAGTTCTTC. This codes for CASSNYRGEQFF.

This clonotype was seen a few times. This sequence joins TRBV9 and TRBJ1-2; D is unresolved. The CDR3 has 14 amino acids. The V gene's germline CDR1 is SGDLS and CDR2 YYNGEE. Trimming left V 1 base short and J 1 base short, with 8 bases between. For the CDR3, the DNA is TGTGCCAGCAGCGTAATTGGCAGTAACTATGGCTACACCTTC. Its protein is CASSVIGSNYGYTF.